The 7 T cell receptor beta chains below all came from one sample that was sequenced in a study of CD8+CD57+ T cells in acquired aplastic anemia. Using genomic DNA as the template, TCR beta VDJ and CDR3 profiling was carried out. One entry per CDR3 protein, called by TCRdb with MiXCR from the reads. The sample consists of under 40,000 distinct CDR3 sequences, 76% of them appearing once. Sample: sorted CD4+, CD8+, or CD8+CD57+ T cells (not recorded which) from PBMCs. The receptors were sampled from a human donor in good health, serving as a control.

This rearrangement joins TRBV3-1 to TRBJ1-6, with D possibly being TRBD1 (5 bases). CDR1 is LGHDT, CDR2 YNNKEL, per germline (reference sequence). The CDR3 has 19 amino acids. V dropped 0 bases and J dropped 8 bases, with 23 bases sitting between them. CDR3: CASSQDAHWQGDSYSPLHF. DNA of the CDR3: TGTGCCAGCAGCCAAGATGCGCATTGGCAGGGAGATTCGTATTCACCCCTCCACTTT. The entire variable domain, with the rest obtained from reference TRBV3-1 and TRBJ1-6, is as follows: DTAVSQTPKYLVTQMGNDKSIKCEQNLGHDTMYWYKQDSKKFLKIMFSYNNKELIINETVPNRFSPKSPDKAHLNLHINSLELGDSAVYFCASSQDAHWQGDSYSPLHFGNGTRLTVT.

The CDR3 DNA reads as TGTGCCAGCAGCCAAGGACATGCGCCGTACGAGCAGTACTTC. This encodes CASSQGHAPYEQYF. The chain uses TRBV5-8 and TRBJ2-7, with D possibly being TRBD1 (5 bases). The CDR3 has 14 residues. Germline CDR1 reads SGHTS; CDR2 reads YDEGEE. V lost 4 bases to trimming and J lost 4 bases, with 15 bases between them.

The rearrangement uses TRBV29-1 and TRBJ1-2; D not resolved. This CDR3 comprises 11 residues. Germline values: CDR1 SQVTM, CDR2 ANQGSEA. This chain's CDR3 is CISPGPNGYTF. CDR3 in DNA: TGCATCTCCCCGGGTCCGAATGGCTACACCTTC. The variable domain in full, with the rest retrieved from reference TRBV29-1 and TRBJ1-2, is SAVISQKPSRDICQRGTSLTIQCQVDSQVTMMFWYRQQPGQSLTLIATANQGSEATYESGFVIDKFPISRPNLTFSTLTVSNMSPEDSSIYLCISPGPNGYTFGSGTRLTVV.

This CDR3 reads CASSLEGLAGNTGELFF. Here the CDR3 DNA reads TGTGCCAGCAGTTTAGAGGGACTAGCAGGGAACACCGGGGAGCTGTTTTTT. The V and J genes are TRBV12-3 or TRBV12-4 and TRBJ2-2; 9 bases align to TRBD2. The CDR3 runs to 17 residues. V shed 1 base and J 1 base; nucleotides not matched to a gene: 4.

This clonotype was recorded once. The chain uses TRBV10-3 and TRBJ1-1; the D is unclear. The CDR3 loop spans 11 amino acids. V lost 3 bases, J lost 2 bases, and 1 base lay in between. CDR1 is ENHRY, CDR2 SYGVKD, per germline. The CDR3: CAISDNTEAFF. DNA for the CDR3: TGTGCCATCAGTGATAACACTGAAGCTTTCTTT.

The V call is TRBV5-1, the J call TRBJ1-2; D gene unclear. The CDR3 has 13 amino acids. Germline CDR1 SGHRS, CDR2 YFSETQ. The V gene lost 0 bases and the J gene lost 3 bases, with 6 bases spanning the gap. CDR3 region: CASSLDTDYGYTF. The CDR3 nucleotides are TGCGCCAGCAGCTTGGATACAGACTATGGCTACACCTTC.

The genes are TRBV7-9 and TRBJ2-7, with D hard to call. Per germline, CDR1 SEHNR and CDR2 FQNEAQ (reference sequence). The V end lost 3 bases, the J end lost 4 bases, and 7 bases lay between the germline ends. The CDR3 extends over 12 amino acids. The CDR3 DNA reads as TGTGCCAGCAGCTTCGGACGGTACGAGCAGTACTTC. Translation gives CASSFGRYEQYF.